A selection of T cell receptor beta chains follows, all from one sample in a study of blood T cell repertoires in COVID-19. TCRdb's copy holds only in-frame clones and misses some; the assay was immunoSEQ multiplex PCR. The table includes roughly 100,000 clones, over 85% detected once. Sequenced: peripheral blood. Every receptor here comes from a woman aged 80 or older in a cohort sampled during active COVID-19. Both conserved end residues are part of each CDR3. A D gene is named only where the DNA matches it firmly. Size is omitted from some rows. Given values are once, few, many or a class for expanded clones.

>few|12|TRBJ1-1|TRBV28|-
TGTGCCACCAGGGCGGAGAACACTGAAGCTTTCTTT
CATRAENTEAFF
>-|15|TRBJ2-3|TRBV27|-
TGTGCCAGCACCTCGGAGGGTGTGATCACAGATACGCAGTATTTT
CASTSEGVITDTQYF
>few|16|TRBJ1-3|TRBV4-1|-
TGCGCCAGCAGCCAAGAGACAGCCTTCTCTGGAAACACCATATATTTT
CASSQETAFSGNTIYF
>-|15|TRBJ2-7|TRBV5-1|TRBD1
TGCGCCAGCAGCTCAGGGGGATCTAGCTCCTACGAGCAGTACTTC
CASSSGGSSSYEQYF
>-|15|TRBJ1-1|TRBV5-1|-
TGCGCCAGCAGCTTGCAGGGGTCGCCGAACACTGAAGCTTTCTTT
CASSLQGSPNTEAFF
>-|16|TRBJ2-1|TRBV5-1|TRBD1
TGCGCCAGCAGCTTGGTGGTCAGGGGGCAGGGGTATGAGCAGTTCTTC
CASSLVVRGQGYEQFF
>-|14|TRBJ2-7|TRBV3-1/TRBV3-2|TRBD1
TGTGCCAGCAGCCAATGGACAGGGACCTACGAGCAGTACTTC
CASSQWTGTYEQYF
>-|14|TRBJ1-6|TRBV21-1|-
TGTGCCAGCAGCAAGTCAGGGATTAATTCACCCCTCCACTTT
CASSKSGINSPLHF
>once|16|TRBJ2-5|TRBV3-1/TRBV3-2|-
TGTGCCAGCAGCCAAGATACGGACACTTACCAAGAGACCCAGTACTTC
CASSQDTDTYQETQYF
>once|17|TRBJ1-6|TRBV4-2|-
TGTGCCAGCAGCCAAGATTTGCCAGGGGCATCCAATTCACCCCTCCACTTT
CASSQDLPGASNSPLHF
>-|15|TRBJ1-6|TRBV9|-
TGTGCCAGCAGCGTAATCGGGACAAGTAATTCACCCCTCCACTTT
CASSVIGTSNSPLHF
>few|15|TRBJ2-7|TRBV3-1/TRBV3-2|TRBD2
TGTGCCAGCAGTCCCCGACTAGCGTTCTCCTACGAGCAGTACTTC
CASSPRLAFSYEQYF
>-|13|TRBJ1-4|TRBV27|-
TGTGCCAGCAGTACCGACATAAATGAAAAACTGTTTTTT
CASSTDINEKLFF
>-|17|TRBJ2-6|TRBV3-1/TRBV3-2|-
TGTGCCAGCAGCCATAACCTTGGGCCCTCTGGGGCCAACGTCCTGACTTTC
CASSHNLGPSGANVLTF
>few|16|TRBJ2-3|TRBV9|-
TGTGCCAGCAGCAGGCTTGGGCCGTGGGGCACAGATACGCAGTATTTT
CASSRLGPWGTDTQYF
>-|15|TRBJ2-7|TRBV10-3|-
TGTGCCATCAGTGATGGCTTTTCAGGGAACTACGAGCAGTACTTC
CAISDGFSGNYEQYF
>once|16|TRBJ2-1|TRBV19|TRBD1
TGTGCCAGTCCGTTCAGAGGGACAGGGGAAAGCGATGAGCAGTTCTTC
CASPFRGTGESDEQFF
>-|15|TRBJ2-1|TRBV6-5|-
TGTGCCAGCAGTTACGTGCCAGGGGAGGGCAATGAGCAGTTCTTC
CASSYVPGEGNEQFF
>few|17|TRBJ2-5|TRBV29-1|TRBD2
TGCAGCGTAGGGGGTCTGGCGGGAGGGCCGGGGCAAGAGACCCAGTACTTC
CSVGGLAGGPGQETQYF
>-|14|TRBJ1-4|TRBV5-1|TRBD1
TGCGCCAGCAGCACCGGGACAGGGGGGGAAAAACTGTTTTTT
CASSTGTGGEKLFF
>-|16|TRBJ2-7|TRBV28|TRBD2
TGTGCCAGCAGTTCCCAGGGCGGGAGGGCCTTCAACGAGCAGTACTTC
CASSSQGGRAFNEQYF
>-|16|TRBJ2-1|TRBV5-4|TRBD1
TGTGCCAGCAGCTTGGGTGGGACAGGTGGCTACAATGAGCAGTTCTTC
CASSLGGTGGYNEQFF